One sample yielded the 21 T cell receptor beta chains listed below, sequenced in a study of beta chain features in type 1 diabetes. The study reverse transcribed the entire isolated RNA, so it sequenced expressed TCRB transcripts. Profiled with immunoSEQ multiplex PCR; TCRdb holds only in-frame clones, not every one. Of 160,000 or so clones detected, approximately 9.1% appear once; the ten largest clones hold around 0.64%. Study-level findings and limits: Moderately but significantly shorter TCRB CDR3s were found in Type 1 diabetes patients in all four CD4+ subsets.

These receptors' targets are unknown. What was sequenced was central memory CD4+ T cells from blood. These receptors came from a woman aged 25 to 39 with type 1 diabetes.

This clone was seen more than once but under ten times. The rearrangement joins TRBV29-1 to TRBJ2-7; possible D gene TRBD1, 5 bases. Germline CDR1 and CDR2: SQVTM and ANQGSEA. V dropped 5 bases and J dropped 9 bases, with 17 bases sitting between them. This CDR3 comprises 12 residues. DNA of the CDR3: TGCAGCGTTCGCCAAGGGGTGAAAGGGCAGTACTTC. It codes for CSVRQGVKGQYF.

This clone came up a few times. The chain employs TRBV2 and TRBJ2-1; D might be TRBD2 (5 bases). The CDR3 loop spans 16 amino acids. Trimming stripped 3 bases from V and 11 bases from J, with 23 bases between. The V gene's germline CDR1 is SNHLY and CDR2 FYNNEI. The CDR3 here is CASSDPSDPDFRQQFF. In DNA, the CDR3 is TGTGCCAGCAGTGATCCCAGCGATCCGGACTTTCGGCAGCAGTTCTTC.

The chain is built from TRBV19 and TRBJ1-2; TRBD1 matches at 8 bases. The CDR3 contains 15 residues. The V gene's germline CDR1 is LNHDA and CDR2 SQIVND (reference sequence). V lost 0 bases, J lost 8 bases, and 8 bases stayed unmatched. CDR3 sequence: CASSIETGTGGGYTF. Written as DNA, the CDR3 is TGTGCCAGTAGTATAGAAACCGGGACAGGAGGCGGCTACACCTTC.

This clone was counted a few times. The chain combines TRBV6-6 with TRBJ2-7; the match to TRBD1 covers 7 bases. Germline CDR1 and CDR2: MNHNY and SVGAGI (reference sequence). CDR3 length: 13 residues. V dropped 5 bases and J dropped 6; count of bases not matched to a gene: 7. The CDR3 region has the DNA TGTGCCAGCAGTAGGGACAGTGTACTCGAGCAGTACTTC. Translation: CASSRDSVLEQYF.

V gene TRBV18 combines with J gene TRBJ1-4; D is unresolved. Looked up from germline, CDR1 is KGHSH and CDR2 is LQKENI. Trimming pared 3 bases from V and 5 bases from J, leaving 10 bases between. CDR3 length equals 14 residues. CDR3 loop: CASSPETVNEKLFF. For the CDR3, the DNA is TGTGCCAGCTCACCGGAGACCGTAAATGAAAAACTGTTTTTT.

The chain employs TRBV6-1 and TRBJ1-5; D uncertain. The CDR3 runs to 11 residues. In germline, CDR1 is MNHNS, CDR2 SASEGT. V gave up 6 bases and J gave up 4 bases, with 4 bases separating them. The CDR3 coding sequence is TGTGCCAGCAGCTTTAATCAGCCCCAGCATTTT. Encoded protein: CASSFNQPQHF.

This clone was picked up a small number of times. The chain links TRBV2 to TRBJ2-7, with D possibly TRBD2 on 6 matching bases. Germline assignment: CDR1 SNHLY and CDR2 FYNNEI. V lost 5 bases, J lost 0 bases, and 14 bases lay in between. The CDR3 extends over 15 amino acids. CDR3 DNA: TGTGCCAGCAGTTCCTCCCGGACTACCTCCTACGAGCAGTACTTC. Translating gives CASSSSRTTSYEQYF.

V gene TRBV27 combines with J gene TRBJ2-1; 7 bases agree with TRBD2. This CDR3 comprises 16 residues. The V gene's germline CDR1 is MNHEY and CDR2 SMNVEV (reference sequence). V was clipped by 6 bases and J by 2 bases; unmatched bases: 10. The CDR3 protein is CASRTLAAGPYNEQFF. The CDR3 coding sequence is TGTGCCAGCAGGACCCTAGCGGCGGGTCCCTACAATGAGCAGTTCTTC.

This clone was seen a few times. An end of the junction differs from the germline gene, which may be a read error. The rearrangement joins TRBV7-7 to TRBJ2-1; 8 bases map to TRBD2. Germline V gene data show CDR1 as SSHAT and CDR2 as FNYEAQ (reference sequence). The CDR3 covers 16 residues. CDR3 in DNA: TGTGCTAGCAGCCCTCGACTAGCGTCGCAGGGTAATGAGCAGTTCTTC. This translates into CASSPRLASQGNEQFF. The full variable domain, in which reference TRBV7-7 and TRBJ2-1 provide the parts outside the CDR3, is GAGVSQSPRYKVTKRGQDVTLRCDPISSHATLYWYQQALGQGPEFLTYFNYEAQPDKSGLPSDRFSAERPEGSISTLTIQRTEQRDSAMYRCASSPRLASQGNEQFFGPGTRLTVL.

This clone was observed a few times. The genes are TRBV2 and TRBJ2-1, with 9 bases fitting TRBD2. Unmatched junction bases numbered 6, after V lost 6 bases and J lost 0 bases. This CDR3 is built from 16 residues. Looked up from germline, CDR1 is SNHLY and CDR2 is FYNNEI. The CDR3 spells CASSSSGRSSYNEQFF. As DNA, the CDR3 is TGTGCCAGCAGCTCCAGCGGGAGGAGCTCCTACAATGAGCAGTTCTTC.

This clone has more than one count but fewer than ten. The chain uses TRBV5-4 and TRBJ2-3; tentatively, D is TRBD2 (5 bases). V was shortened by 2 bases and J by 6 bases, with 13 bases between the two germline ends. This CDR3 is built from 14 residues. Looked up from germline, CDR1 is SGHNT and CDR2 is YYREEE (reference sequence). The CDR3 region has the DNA TGTGCCAGCAGCTTCGACTACGGGTCTGATACGCAGTATTTT. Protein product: CASSFDYGSDTQYF.

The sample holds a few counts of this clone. The DNA for the CDR3 is TGCGCCAGCAGCTCGGGACTAGCGGGTTCCGGGGAGCTGTTTTTT. Encoded protein: CASSSGLAGSGELFF. The rearrangement links TRBV5-1 to TRBJ2-2; 12 positions agree with TRBD2. Germline V gene lookup returns CDR1 SGHRS and CDR2 YFSETQ. V was clipped by 3 bases and J by 6 bases; unmatched bases: 3. This CDR3 has 15 amino acids.

The CDR3 loop is CATRSFDRGLYEQYF. Here the CDR3 DNA reads TGTGCCACCCGGTCGTTCGACCGCGGGCTCTACGAGCAGTACTTC. The chain uses TRBV19 and TRBJ2-7, with a weak D call TRBD2 (5 bases). Germline CDR1 and CDR2: LNHDA and SQIVND (reference sequence). The CDR3 runs to 15 residues. Trimming stripped 10 bases from V and 3 bases from J, with 22 bases between.

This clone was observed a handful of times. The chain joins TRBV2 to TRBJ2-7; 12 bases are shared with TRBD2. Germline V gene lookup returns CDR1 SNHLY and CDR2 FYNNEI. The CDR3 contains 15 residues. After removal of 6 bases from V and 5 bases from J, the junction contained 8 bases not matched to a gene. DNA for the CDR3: TGTGCCAGCAGAAATCTAGCGGGAGGGCCCCACGAGCAGTACTTC. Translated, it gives CASRNLAGGPHEQYF.

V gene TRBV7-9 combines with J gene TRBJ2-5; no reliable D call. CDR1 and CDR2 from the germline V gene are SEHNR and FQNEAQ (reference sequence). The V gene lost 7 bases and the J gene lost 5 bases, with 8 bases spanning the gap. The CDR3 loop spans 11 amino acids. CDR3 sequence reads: CASNRVETQYF. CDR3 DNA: TGTGCCAGCAACCGCGTGGAGACCCAGTACTTC.

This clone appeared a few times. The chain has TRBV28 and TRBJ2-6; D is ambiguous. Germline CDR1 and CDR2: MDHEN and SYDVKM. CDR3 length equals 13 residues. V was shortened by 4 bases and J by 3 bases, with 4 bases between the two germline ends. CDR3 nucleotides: TGTGCCAGCAGTTCGGGTGGGGCCAACGTCCTGACTTTC. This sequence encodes CASSSGGANVLTF.

DNA of the CDR3: TGTGCCAGCAGGCTGGACAGGTGGATGTCTCAGCCCCAGCATTTT. It specifies CASRLDRWMSQPQHF. The chain recombines TRBV28 with TRBJ1-5; TRBD1 matches at 7 bases. V dropped 6 bases and J dropped 6; count of bases not matched to a gene: 11. Germline assignment: CDR1 MDHEN and CDR2 SYDVKM. This CDR3 has 15 residues.

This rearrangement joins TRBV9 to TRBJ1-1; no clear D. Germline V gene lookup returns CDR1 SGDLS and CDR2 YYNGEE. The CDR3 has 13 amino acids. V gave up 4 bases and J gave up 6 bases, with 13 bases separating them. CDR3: CASSPQEGSEAFF. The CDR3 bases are TGTGCCAGCAGCCCTCAGGAGGGTTCTGAAGCTTTCTTT.

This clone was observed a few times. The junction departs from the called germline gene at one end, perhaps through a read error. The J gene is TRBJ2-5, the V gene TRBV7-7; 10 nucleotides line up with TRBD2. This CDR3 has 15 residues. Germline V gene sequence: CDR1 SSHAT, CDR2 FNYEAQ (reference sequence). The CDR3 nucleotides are TGTGCTAGCAGTGCTGGTGGGACTAGCGAGGAGACCCAGTACTTC. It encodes CASSAGGTSEETQYF.

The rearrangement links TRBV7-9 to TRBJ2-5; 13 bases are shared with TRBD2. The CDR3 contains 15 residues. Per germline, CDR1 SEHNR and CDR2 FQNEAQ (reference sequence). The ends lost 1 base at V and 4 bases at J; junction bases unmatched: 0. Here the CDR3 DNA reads TGTGCCAGCAGCTTAGGGACTAGCGGGGGAGAGACCCAGTACTTC. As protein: CASSLGTSGGETQYF.

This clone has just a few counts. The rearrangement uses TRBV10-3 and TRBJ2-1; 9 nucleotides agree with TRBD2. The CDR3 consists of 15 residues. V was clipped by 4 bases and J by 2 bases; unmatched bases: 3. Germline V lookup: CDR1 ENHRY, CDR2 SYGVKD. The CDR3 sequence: CAISGLAATYNEQFF. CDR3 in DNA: TGTGCCATCAGTGGACTAGCGGCCACCTACAATGAGCAGTTCTTC.